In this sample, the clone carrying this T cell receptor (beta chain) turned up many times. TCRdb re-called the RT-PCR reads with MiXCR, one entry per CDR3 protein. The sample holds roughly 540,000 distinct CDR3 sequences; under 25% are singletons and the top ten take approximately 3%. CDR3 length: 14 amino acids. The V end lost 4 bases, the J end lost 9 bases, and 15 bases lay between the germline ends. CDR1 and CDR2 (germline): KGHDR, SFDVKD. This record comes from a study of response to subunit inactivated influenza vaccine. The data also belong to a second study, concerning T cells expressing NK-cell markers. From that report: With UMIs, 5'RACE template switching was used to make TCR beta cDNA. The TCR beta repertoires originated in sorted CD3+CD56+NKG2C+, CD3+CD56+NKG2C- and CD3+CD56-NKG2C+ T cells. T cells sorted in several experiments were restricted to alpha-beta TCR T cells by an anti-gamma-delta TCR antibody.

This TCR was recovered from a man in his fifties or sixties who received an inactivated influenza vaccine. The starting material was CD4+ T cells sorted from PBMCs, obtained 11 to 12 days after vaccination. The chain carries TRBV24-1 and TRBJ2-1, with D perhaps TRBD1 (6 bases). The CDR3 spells CATSEPNRVGEQFF. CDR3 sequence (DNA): TGTGCCACCAGTGAGCCTAACAGGGTTGGTGAGCAGTTCTTC.